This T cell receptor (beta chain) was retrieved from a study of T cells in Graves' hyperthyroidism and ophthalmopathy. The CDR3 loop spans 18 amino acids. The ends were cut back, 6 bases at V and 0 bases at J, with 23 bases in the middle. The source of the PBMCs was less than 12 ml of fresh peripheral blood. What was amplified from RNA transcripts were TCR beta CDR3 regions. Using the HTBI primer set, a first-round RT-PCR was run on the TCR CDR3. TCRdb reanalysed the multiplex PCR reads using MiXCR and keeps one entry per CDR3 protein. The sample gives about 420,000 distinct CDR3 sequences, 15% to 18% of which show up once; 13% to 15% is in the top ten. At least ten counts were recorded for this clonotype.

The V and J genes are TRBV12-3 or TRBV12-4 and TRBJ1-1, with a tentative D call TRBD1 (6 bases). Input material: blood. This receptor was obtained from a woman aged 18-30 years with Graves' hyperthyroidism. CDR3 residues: CASRSDSKRYHMNTEAFF. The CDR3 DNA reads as TGTGCCAGCAGATCGGACAGCAAGAGATATCACATGAACACTGAAGCTTTCTTT.